Each of the 3 T cell receptor beta chains below was sequenced from the same sample in a study of blood T cell repertoires in COVID-19. Here immunoSEQ multiplex PCR was the method, and the copy in TCRdb shows in-frame clones only, minus some. The sample records about 170,000 clones, 80% to 90% being singletons. Sequenced sample: PBMCs or T cells enriched from blood (not recorded which). These receptors were taken from a woman between 50 and 59 years old in a cohort exposed to, infected with or recovered from COVID-19 (not recorded which).

The V call is TRBV7-8, the J call TRBJ2-7, with 12 positions matching TRBD2. In germline, CDR1 is SGHVS, CDR2 FQNEAQ. The CDR3 contains 15 residues. Losses at the gene ends were 6 bases for V and 4 bases for J; bases not matched to a gene: 7. CDR3 residues: CASSPRLAGVYEQYF. CDR3 coding DNA: TGTGCCAGCAGTCCGAGACTAGCGGGAGTTTACGAGCAGTACTTC. The variable domain in full, completed from reference TRBV7-8 and TRBJ2-7, reads GAGVSQSPRYKVAKRGQDVALRCDPISGHVSLFWYQQALGQGPEFLTYFQNEAQLDKSGLPSDRFFAERPEGSVSTLKIQRTQQEDSAVYLCASSPRLAGVYEQYFGPGTRLTVT.

The V gene is TRBV5-4, the J gene TRBJ2-5; TRBD1 aligns across 10 bases. J was trimmed by 2 bases and V by 4 bases; bases with no gene match: 5. Germline values: CDR1 SGHNT, CDR2 YYREEE (reference sequence). The CDR3 sequence is 15 residues long. The CDR3 sequence is CASSPKDRGQETQYF. Here the CDR3 DNA reads TGTGCCAGCAGCCCGAAGGACAGGGGGCAAGAGACCCAGTACTTC.

This rearrangement joins TRBV10-3 to TRBJ2-6; 7 positions match TRBD1. From germline, CDR1 is ENHRY and CDR2 SYGVKD. This CDR3 is 16 amino acids long. Trimming cost V 4 bases and J 0 bases; bases outside gene matches: 3. CDR3 amino acids: CAISGDRVSGANVLTF. The CDR3 DNA reads TGTGCCATCAGTGGGGACAGAGTCTCTGGGGCCAACGTCCTGACTTTC.